The 6 T cell receptor beta chains in this list originate from one sample, sequenced in a study of cytomegalovirus exposure and HLA in healthy donors. 60 Vbeta and 13 Jbeta primers were used in PCR. Sequenced by immunoSEQ multiplex PCR; TCRdb stores in-frame clones only, minus some. The sample records 150,000 or so clones, around 72% being singletons. The sample comprised PBMCs. The receptors stem from a young man in good health and CMV-seropositive.

This chain links TRBV11-2 with TRBJ1-3; D remains unclear. V lost 4 bases and J 0 bases, leaving 10 bases between the germline ends. The length of the CDR3 is 15 residues. CDR1 is SGHAT and CDR2 is FQNNGV in the germline V gene. Here the CDR3 DNA reads TGTGCCAGCAGCTACAGCCGATACTCTGGAAACACCATATATTTT. This gives the protein CASSYSRYSGNTIYF.

This chain connects TRBV11-2 to TRBJ2-6; 7 nucleotides match TRBD1. Germline V gives CDR1 SGHAT, CDR2 FQNNGV. There are 16 residues in the CDR3. With V trimmed by 4 bases and J by 2 bases, 5 bases remained unmatched. The CDR3 DNA sequence: TGTGCCAGCAGCTCGACAGGGAAAGCTGGGGCCAACGTCCTGACTTTC. Residues: CASSSTGKAGANVLTF.

The chain joins TRBV7-9 to TRBJ1-2, with D uncertain. Germline lookup yields CDR1 SEHNR and CDR2 FQNEAQ (reference sequence). The CDR3 length is 12 residues. Trimming left V 5 bases short and J 8 bases short, with 12 bases between. CDR3 protein: CASSPVRGGYTF. DNA for the CDR3: TGTGCCAGCAGCCCGGTCCGGGGAGGCTACACCTTC.

The V gene is TRBV6-1, the J gene TRBJ1-1; D perhaps matches TRBD1 (6 bases). V lost 1 base to trimming and J lost 6 bases, with 15 bases between them. The CDR3 contains 15 residues. Germline CDR1 is MNHNS and CDR2 is SASEGT. CDR3 coding DNA: TGTGCCAGCAGTGAAGAGAAGGGGGGGATCCCTGAAGCTTTCTTT. Translating it yields CASSEEKGGIPEAFF.

The rearrangement links TRBV5-6 to TRBJ2-7; TRBD2 agrees at 10 bases. CDR1 and CDR2 (germline): SGHDT, YYEEEE. The length of the CDR3 is 17 residues. The trim removed 4 bases at V and 4 bases at J, leaving 14 bases unmatched. In DNA, the CDR3 is TGTGCCAGCAGCAAACGTGTATCTAGCGGGAGATGGTACGAGCAGTACTTC. Translating gives CASSKRVSSGRWYEQYF.

The rearrangement links TRBV28 to TRBJ1-3; 7 nucleotides match TRBD1. Germline CDR1 MDHEN, CDR2 SYDVKM. Trimming removed 4 bases from V and 7 bases from J; junction bases left unmatched: 13. The CDR3 loop spans 16 amino acids. The CDR3 nucleotides are TGTGCCAGCAGTTCCCAAGCTCGACAGGGCAGGAACACCATATATTTT. It codes for CASSSQARQGRNTIYF.